This T cell receptor beta chain was retrieved from a study of T cell changes during pregnancy in multiple sclerosis (dated by TCRdb to between 2018 and 2021). Regarding the complete study: The study looked at changes in the T cell repertoire across pregnancy in women with multiple sclerosis.

This clone was found a few times. No cognate antigen has been identified for it. Base qualities are missing; no much larger clone stands one base away. Libraries were built with the immunoSEQ multiplex PCR assay. TCRdb's version of the immuneACCESS table is confined to in-frame rearrangements and falls short of the full clone set. An unresolved V gene accounts for under half of the shortfall where checked; the remainder is of unknown origin. The sample records more than 50,000 clones, 75% to 95% of which are singletons. The top ten clonotypes cover roughly 1.2% of the sample. Per the germline V gene, MDHEN is the CDR1 and SYDVKM is the CDR2. V is trimmed back by 4 bases and J by 3 bases, and the junction contains 10 bases that no gene match accounts for. The CDR3 measures 16 amino acids from cysteine to phenylalanine. Kept here is only the CDR3 DNA, which spans 48 bases and is read in frame from base 1.

This specimen consisted of peripheral blood, obtained after pregnancy. The rearranged segments are TRBV28 and TRBJ1-2; 8 bases in between match TRBD1. This clonotype was obtained from a female donor in good health, enrolled as a control in a pregnancy study. The CDR3 region: CASSSVGQGAYYGYTF. In nucleotide form, the sequence is TGTGCCAGCAGTTCCGTTGGGCAGGGGGCCTACTATGGCTACACCTTC.